This T cell receptor (beta chain) was recorded in a study of glioma-infiltrating T cells after dendritic cell vaccination. Overall study: Patients received autologous tumor lysate-pulsed dendritic cell vaccination between about 2003 and 2013. Three intradermal dendritic cell vaccine injections were given every two weeks.

The immunoSEQ assay amplified TCRB CDR3 from up to about 2 ug DNA. This table comes from immunoSEQ multiplex PCR, and its TCRdb copy is limited to in-frame clones, with some not included. The sample includes more than 85,000 clones, 85% to 90% of them seen just once. With respect to this clone: Its antigen remains unidentified.

Noted time point: after dendritic cell vaccination, including at tumor progression/relapse. Whole-study results and caveats: Higher TCR clonality did not directly relate to longer survival.

This clonotype was sampled from a human donor with glioblastoma. Sample: blood, taken after dendritic cell vaccination.

The CDR3 spells CASSPGGGSEAFF. DNA of the CDR3: TGTGCCAGCAGCCCAGGAGGGGGCAGTGAAGCTTTCTTT. The chain uses TRBV9 and TRBJ1-1; 7 nucleotides agree with TRBD1. The J segment lost 7 bases and the V segment lost 4 bases, leaving 7 bases of the junction unmatched. Per the germline V gene, CDR1 is SGDLS and CDR2 is YYNGEE. The CDR3 has 13 amino acids.